This section outlines one TCR beta chain sequence together with its context. The data derive from a study of shared T cell receptors in the human thymus. V was trimmed by 2 bases and J by 4 bases, leaving 7 bases between them. This CDR3 has 13 residues. Germline V gene sequence: CDR1 MNHEY, CDR2 SMNVEV (reference sequence). Clones were sequenced by immunoSEQ multiplex PCR, and TCRdb holds only the in-frame ones, with some missing. Of hundreds of thousands of clones in the sample, around 87% were seen once. These data were also reused for a study on human thymus T cells. From that study: Gene usage (both V and J) appeared biased in thymic and blood repertoires. The related literature has documented a marked overlap of thymic repertoires among unrelated individuals.

The sequence was collected from a boy under three years old with a congenital heart defect. This chain links TRBV27 with TRBJ2-3, with D possibly being TRBD1 (5 bases). Source material: thymocytes. CDR3 sequence reads: CASSLLGPDTQYF. CDR3 coding DNA: TGTGCCAGCAGTTTACTGGGGCCAGATACGCAGTATTTT.